The 27 T cell receptor beta chains below come from one sample, sequenced in a study of human T cells and chemical hapten exposure. Regarding time point: patch test 3, about 24 weeks after DPC sensitization. Sample treatment: therapeutic diphenylcyclopropenone sensitization with weekly scalp DPC. MiXCR, applied by TCRdb to the RACE reads, yields one record per CDR3 protein. The sample yields just over 70,000 distinct CDR3 sequences, over 8.5% seen once. Sequenced here: whole blood, sampled in connection with sensitization to the hapten diphenylcyclopropenone (DPC). The receptors here all came from a woman in her 50s with alopecia areata. Some clones in this sample may be carry-over from other donors' samples.

This clonotype was seen a few times. This chain uses TRBV20-1 with TRBJ2-1, with D uncertain. CDR3 size: 14 residues. V was trimmed by 4 bases and J by 1 base, leaving 11 bases between them. From germline, CDR1 is DFQATT and CDR2 SNEGSKA (reference sequence). The CDR3 spells CSATRSGSYNEQFF. CDR3 bases: TGCAGTGCTACTCGATCTGGGTCCTACAATGAGCAGTTCTTC.

The chain has TRBV12-3 or TRBV12-4 and TRBJ2-5; tentative D call: TRBD1 (6 bases). V lost 6 bases, J lost 0 bases, and 17 bases lay in between. The CDR3 covers 16 residues. Here the CDR3 reads CASRPRVGGYQETQYF. In nucleotides, the CDR3 is TGTGCCAGCAGACCGAGGGTAGGGGGATACCAAGAGACCCAGTACTTC.

There are a few counts of this clonotype. In DNA form, the CDR3 reads TGTGCCAGCAGCTTCGCAGGCACGCAGACTGAAGCTTTCTTT. Translating it yields CASSFAGTQTEAFF. This sequence joins TRBV5-6 and TRBJ1-1; D is unclear. Trimming shortened V by 2 bases and J by 5 bases, and 13 bases separated the two germline ends. The V gene's germline CDR1 is SGHDT and CDR2 YYEEEE. CDR3 length equals 14 residues.

V gene TRBV11-3 combines with J gene TRBJ2-3; the D is unclear. This CDR3 spans 13 amino acids. V lost 5 bases, J lost 5 bases, and 11 bases lay in between. Germline V lookup: CDR1 SGHNT, CDR2 YENEEA. In nucleotides, the CDR3 is TGTGCCAGCAGCGGCCCCCTGGAAGATACGCAGTATTTT. Protein sequence: CASSGPLEDTQYF.

This clonotype occurred many times. V gene TRBV20-1 combines with J gene TRBJ1-5, with D possibly TRBD1 on 5 matching bases. This CDR3 spans 15 amino acids. V was pared by 2 bases and J by 3 bases, with 14 bases between. CDR1 is DFQATT, CDR2 SNEGSKA, per germline (reference sequence). The CDR3 bases are TGCAGTGCTAGACTCCGGGACGGGGACAATCAGCCCCAGCATTTT. It yields the protein CSARLRDGDNQPQHF.

This clonotype has a count of ten or more. The CDR3 DNA reads as TGCGCCAGCAGCTCCGGACCCGGCGAAAAACTGTTTTTT. Its protein product is CASSSGPGEKLFF. This chain uses TRBV5-1 with TRBJ1-4, with D hard to call. The ends were cut back, 3 bases at V and 8 bases at J, with 11 bases in the middle. CDR3 size: 13 residues. Germline V gives CDR1 SGHRS, CDR2 YFSETQ.

There are many counts of this clonotype. The gene calls are TRBV7-9 and TRBJ2-4; D gene unclear. V was clipped by 4 bases and J by 9 bases, with 16 bases between them. The CDR3 is 14 amino acids. Germline V gives CDR1 SEHNR, CDR2 FQNEAQ (reference sequence). In nucleotides, the CDR3 is TGTGCCAGCAGCTCCCCTCTGGCAGGTAGCATTCAGTACTTC. Its protein is CASSSPLAGSIQYF.

This clonotype was seen a few times. The chain links TRBV28 to TRBJ2-3, with D unclear. The CDR3 spans 13 residues. CDR1 and CDR2 (germline): MDHEN, SYDVKM. V was cut by 9 bases and J by 0 bases, with 10 bases left in between. The CDR3 DNA reads as TGTGCCAGTACAATTACTAGCACAGATACGCAGTATTTT. This sequence encodes CASTITSTDTQYF.

This clonotype has a count of ten or more. CDR3 region: CSVGAGVGRSGANVLTF. CDR3 in DNA: TGCAGCGTTGGGGCGGGAGTCGGGCGCTCTGGGGCCAACGTCCTGACTTTC. This sequence joins TRBV29-1 and TRBJ2-6, with 7 bases fitting TRBD2. Germline CDR1 is SQVTM and CDR2 is ANQGSEA. Trimming cost V 4 bases and J 0 bases; bases outside gene matches: 9. The CDR3 covers 17 residues.

This clonotype was seen ten or more times. The chain combines TRBV11-3 with TRBJ2-3; possible D gene TRBD1, 6 bases. Germline V gene sequence: CDR1 SGHNT, CDR2 YENEEA. This CDR3 spans 14 amino acids. Trimming pared 4 bases from V and 2 bases from J, leaving 10 bases between. In DNA, the CDR3 is TGTGCCAGCAGCTACGACAGGTTCACAGATACGCAGTATTTT. Translating it yields CASSYDRFTDTQYF.

This clonotype was counted ten times or more. The rearrangement uses TRBV6-6 and TRBJ1-4; tentative D call: TRBD1 (6 bases). Deletions cut 9 bases from V and 7 bases from J, with 21 bases between. CDR1 and CDR2 from the germline V gene are MNHNY and SVGAGI (reference sequence). This CDR3 is built from 15 residues. This chain's CDR3 is CASGDMRARGEKLFF. CDR3 nucleotides: TGTGCCAGTGGGGACATGCGGGCGCGAGGTGAAAAACTGTTTTTT.

The sample holds many counts of this clonotype. V usage is TRBV10-3 and J usage is TRBJ1-1; weak D call: TRBD1 (6 bases). The V end lost 6 bases, the J end lost 5 bases, and 19 bases lay between the germline ends. CDR3 length: 15 residues. The V gene's germline CDR1 is ENHRY and CDR2 SYGVKD. CDR3 sequence reads: CAISRISGAGTEAFF. The CDR3 coding sequence is TGTGCCATCAGCCGAATATCAGGGGCAGGAACTGAAGCTTTCTTT.

This clonotype appeared once. V usage is TRBV5-1 and J usage is TRBJ2-3; D remains unclear. Germline assignment: CDR1 SGHRS and CDR2 YFSETQ. V gave up 0 bases and J gave up 4 bases, with 9 bases separating them. The CDR3 has 14 amino acids. CDR3 sequence (DNA): TGCGCCAGCAGCTTGGGAGGAGTTGCAGATACGCAGTATTTT. Encoded protein: CASSLGGVADTQYF.

This clonotype has a count of ten or more. The genes are TRBV6-1 and TRBJ1-5; D may be TRBD1 (6 bases). The CDR3 loop spans 15 amino acids. Trimming pared 6 bases from V and 5 bases from J, leaving 17 bases between. Per germline, CDR1 MNHNS and CDR2 SASEGT. The CDR3 region has the DNA TGTGCCAGCAGAAGGACAGTTAGTGGGGATCAGCCCCAGCATTTT. The encoded protein is CASRRTVSGDQPQHF.

J is TRBJ1-1 and V is TRBV7-9; tentative D call: TRBD1 (6 bases). This CDR3 spans 15 amino acids. The germline V and J ends were trimmed by 6 bases and 3 bases, with 17 bases remaining between them. Germline CDR1 and CDR2: SEHNR and FQNEAQ (reference sequence). CDR3 sequence reads: CASSSPLAGDTEAFF. In DNA, the CDR3 is TGTGCCAGCAGTTCTCCGCTAGCAGGGGACACTGAAGCTTTCTTT.

The V gene is TRBV6-6, the J gene TRBJ1-4; D not certain. V was clipped by 5 bases and J by 4 bases, with 11 bases between them. Looked up from germline, CDR1 is MNHNY and CDR2 is SVGAGI (reference sequence). The CDR3 extends over 14 amino acids. The CDR3: CASSPDSINEKLFF. CDR3 in DNA: TGTGCCAGCAGTCCGGATTCTATTAATGAAAAACTGTTTTTT.

This clonotype came up many times. The gene calls are TRBV28 and TRBJ1-5; 8 bases agree with TRBD1. This CDR3 region has 17 residues. Unmatched junction bases numbered 8, after V lost 4 bases and J lost 0 bases. The germline V gene encodes CDR1 MDHEN and CDR2 SYDVKM. CDR3 coding DNA: TGTGCCAGCAGTTGGGGCGGACAGGGATTTAGCAATCAGCCCCAGCATTTT. This translates into CASSWGGQGFSNQPQHF.

This clonotype turned up a few times. The rearrangement uses TRBV18 and TRBJ1-5, with TRBD1 matching over 7 bases. The V segment lost 4 bases and the J segment 5 bases; nucleotides outside the gene matches: 5. The CDR3 extends over 14 amino acids. From germline, CDR1 is KGHSH and CDR2 LQKENI. CDR3 sequence: CASSLDRVDQPQHF. In nucleotides, the CDR3 is TGTGCCAGCTCACTCGACAGGGTAGATCAGCCCCAGCATTTT.

J is TRBJ2-3 and V is TRBV5-4; D is ambiguous. CDR1 and CDR2 from the germline V gene are SGHNT and YYREEE (reference sequence). The V gene lost 4 bases and the J gene lost 5 bases, with 8 bases spanning the gap. This CDR3 comprises 12 residues. The CDR3 is CASSPTQDTQYF. In nucleotides, the CDR3 is TGTGCCAGCAGCCCAACTCAAGATACGCAGTATTTT.

This clonotype appeared many times. This sequence joins TRBV6-1 and TRBJ2-7; D possibly corresponds to TRBD2 (6 bases). The CDR3 totals 13 residues. Germline V gene sequence: CDR1 MNHNS, CDR2 SASEGT. Trimming took off 1 base at V and 7 bases at J, with 11 bases between the two ends. The CDR3, as DNA: TGTGCCAGCAGTGAAGGGGAGGCTCGGGAGCAGTACTTC. Protein sequence: CASSEGEAREQYF.

This clonotype was seen at least ten times. The V and J genes are TRBV10-1 and TRBJ1-2; D perhaps matches TRBD1 (6 bases). V was cut by 0 bases and J by 4 bases, with 15 bases left in between. Germline V gives CDR1 WNHNN, CDR2 SYGVQD (reference sequence). CDR3 length: 16 amino acids. The DNA for the CDR3 is TGCGCCAGCAGTGAGTCTCGGGACAAAGGAACCTATGGCTACACCTTC. It specifies CASSESRDKGTYGYTF.

This clonotype has ten or more counts. Here the CDR3 DNA reads TGCAGCGTTGGTAGGCGTGGGGGGACCTCCTACGAGCAGTACTTC. It translates to CSVGRRGGTSYEQYF. The rearrangement uses TRBV29-1 and TRBJ2-7; D might be TRBD2 (6 bases). CDR3 length equals 15 residues. Germline V gene sequence: CDR1 SQVTM, CDR2 ANQGSEA. The germline V and J ends were trimmed by 4 bases and 0 bases, with 16 bases remaining between them.

This clonotype was observed at least ten times. The gene calls are TRBV5-4 and TRBJ2-2, with D tentatively TRBD2 (6 bases). Trimming cost V 7 bases and J 0 bases, with 13 bases left between them. This CDR3 contains 15 residues. Germline CDR1 is SGHNT and CDR2 is YYREEE (reference sequence). The CDR3 DNA reads TGTGCCAGCGGCAAAAGCGGGCCGAACACCGGGGAGCTGTTTTTT. Protein: CASGKSGPNTGELFF. Filled out from reference TRBV5-4 and TRBJ2-2, the complete variable domain reads ETGVTQSPTHLIKTRGQQVTLRCSSQSGHNTVSWYQQALGQGPQFIFQYYREEENGRGNFPPRFSGLQFPNYSSELNVNALELDDSALYLCASGKSGPNTGELFFGEGSRLTVL.

This clonotype was seen many times. The chain uses TRBV6-5 and TRBJ2-1; 8 bases line up with TRBD1. This CDR3 region has 14 residues. Germline V gene sequence: CDR1 MNHEY, CDR2 SVGAGI. V gave up 7 bases and J gave up 10 bases; unmatched junction bases: 12. Here the CDR3 reads CASKWQGAGGEQFF. In nucleotides, the CDR3 is TGTGCCAGCAAGTGGCAGGGGGCCGGAGGAGAGCAGTTCTTC.

Many counts were recorded for this clonotype. The V and J genes are TRBV29-1 and TRBJ2-5; TRBD1 matches at 9 bases. J was trimmed by 4 bases and V by 6 bases; bases with no gene match: 9. CDR1 and CDR2 from the germline V gene are SQVTM and ANQGSEA. This CDR3 region has 14 residues. The CDR3 sequence is CSVRGQGIGETQYF. Here the CDR3 DNA reads TGCAGCGTACGAGGACAGGGGATAGGAGAGACCCAGTACTTC.

This clonotype was recorded at least ten times. The chain recombines TRBV2 with TRBJ2-7, with 9 bases aligning to TRBD1. The trim removed 6 bases at V and 6 bases at J, leaving 12 bases unmatched. Looked up from germline, CDR1 is SNHLY and CDR2 is FYNNEI. The CDR3 is 15 residues long. The CDR3 loop reads CASRDRDRVPLEQYF. CDR3 DNA sequence: TGTGCCAGCAGGGACCGGGACAGGGTGCCCCTCGAGCAGTACTTC.

This clonotype was seen many times. CDR3 protein: CASRKAGQTGGGYGYTF. The CDR3 nucleotides read TGTGCCAGCAGAAAGGCGGGCCAAACAGGGGGCGGCTATGGCTACACCTTC. The chain couples TRBV5-4 to TRBJ1-2; 9 bases align to TRBD1. The CDR3 runs 17 residues. Germline CDR1 SGHNT, CDR2 YYREEE (reference sequence). The J segment lost 4 bases and the V segment lost 5 bases, leaving 15 bases of the junction unmatched.